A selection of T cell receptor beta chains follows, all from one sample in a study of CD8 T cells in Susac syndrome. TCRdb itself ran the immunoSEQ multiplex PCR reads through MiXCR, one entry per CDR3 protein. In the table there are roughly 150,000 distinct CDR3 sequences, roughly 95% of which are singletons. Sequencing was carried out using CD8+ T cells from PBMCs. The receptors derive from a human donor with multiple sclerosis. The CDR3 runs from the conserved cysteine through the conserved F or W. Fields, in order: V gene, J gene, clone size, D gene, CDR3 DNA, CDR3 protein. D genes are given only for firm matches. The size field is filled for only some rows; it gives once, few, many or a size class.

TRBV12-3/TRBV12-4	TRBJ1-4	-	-	TGTGCCAGCAGTTTAGTACAACAAGGGGAAAAACTGTTTTTT	CASSLVQQGEKLFF
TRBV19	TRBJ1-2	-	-	TGTGCCAGTCGGGAAGACGGCTACACCTTC	CASREDGYTF
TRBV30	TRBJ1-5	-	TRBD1	TGTGCCTGGAGTGAGGGGACAGGGGTTCAGCCCCAGCATTTT	CAWSEGTGVQPQHF
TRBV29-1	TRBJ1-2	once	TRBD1	TGCAGCGCGGGACAGGGTACGGGTCGCTATGGCTACACCTTC	CSAGQGTGRYGYTF
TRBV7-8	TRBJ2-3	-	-	TGTGCCAGCGGCACAACAGGGACAGATACGCAGTATTTT	CASGTTGTDTQYF
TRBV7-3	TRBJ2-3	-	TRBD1	TGTGCCAGCAGCATGGGACAGGGCACAGATACGCAGTATTTT	CASSMGQGTDTQYF
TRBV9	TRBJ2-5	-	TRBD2	TGTGCCAGCAGCGTAAAGGGACTAGCGCAAGAGACCCAGTACTTC	CASSVKGLAQETQYF
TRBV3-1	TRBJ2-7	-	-	TGTGCCAGCAGTCCCGGGGGATCCTACGAGCAGTACTTC	CASSPGGSYEQYF
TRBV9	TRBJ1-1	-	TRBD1	TGTGCCAGCAGCGCCGAGACAGGGGAAACTGAAGCTTTCTTT	CASSAETGETEAFF
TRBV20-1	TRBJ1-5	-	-	TGCAGTGCGTGGGACGGTCGCAATCAGCCCCAGCATTTT	CSAWDGRNQPQHF
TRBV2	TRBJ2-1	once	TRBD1	TGTGCCAGCAGCGGGACAGGGGGCTCCTACAATGAGCAGTTCTTC	CASSGTGGSYNEQFF
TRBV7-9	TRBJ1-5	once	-	TGTGCCAGCAGCTTAGAAGGGACTAGTTGGGAGCCCCAGCATTTT	CASSLEGTSWEPQHF
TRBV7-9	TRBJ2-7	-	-	TGTGCCAGCTCTCAGGGAGGATCCTACGAGCAGTACTTC	CASSQGGSYEQYF
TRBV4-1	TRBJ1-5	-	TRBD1	TGCGCCAGCAGCCAAGAGCAGGACAGGGGAATCAATCAGCCCCAGCATTTT	CASSQEQDRGINQPQHF
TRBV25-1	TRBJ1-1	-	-	TGTGCCAGCAGTGACAGGGTAATCGGCACTGAAGCTTTCTTT	CASSDRVIGTEAFF
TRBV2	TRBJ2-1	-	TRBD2	TGTGCCAGCAGATCTGCGGGGGCCTACAATGAGCAGTTCTTC	CASRSAGAYNEQFF
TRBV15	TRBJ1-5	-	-	TGTGCCACCAGCGCCCAACCAGATCAGCCCCAGCATTTT	CATSAQPDQPQHF
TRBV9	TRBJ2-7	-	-	TGTGCCAGCAGCGCCGAGGGGCAGAACTACGAGCAGTACTTC	CASSAEGQNYEQYF
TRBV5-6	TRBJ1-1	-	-	TGTGCCAGCAGGTCAGGCAGCACTGAAGCTTTCTTT	CASRSGSTEAFF
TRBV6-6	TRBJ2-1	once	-	TGTGCCAGCAGGGCCCAGGTCCATGAGCAGTTCTTC	CASRAQVHEQFF